This T cell receptor beta chain appears in the sequencing data of a study of CD8 T cells in ankylosing spondylitis. The CDR3 sequence is 12 residues long. V was shortened by 6 bases and J by 15 bases, with 18 bases between the two germline ends. CDR1 is MDHEN, CDR2 SYDVKM, per germline. Study conclusions and caveats: As reported, disease-linked clones showed significant enrichment in matched ankylosing spondylitis synovial fluid. Seemingly distinctive of ankylosing spondylitis blood was a TCR beta motif formed by eight highly homologous variants. Reports of some motif variants in reactive arthritis synovial fluid and blood predate this one. CD8+ cells made up the disease-linked clones, which were relatively rare in peripheral blood.

Library preparation for TCR beta used quantitative 5'-RACE with molecular barcodes. TCRdb recomputed calls from the 5' RACE reads with MiXCR, one row per CDR3 protein. The data contain some 840,000 distinct CDR3 sequences, about 12% of them singletons. This clonotype occurred a few times. The antigen is unknown. Material: blood, either unsorted or a sorted T cell fraction (not recorded which). This chain uses TRBV28 with TRBJ1-5; D not resolved. This receptor was identified in a male donor with ankylosing spondylitis. CDR3 residues: CASSDAASSPHF. Written as DNA, the CDR3 is TGTGCCAGCAGCGATGCAGCCTCGAGCCCGCATTTT.